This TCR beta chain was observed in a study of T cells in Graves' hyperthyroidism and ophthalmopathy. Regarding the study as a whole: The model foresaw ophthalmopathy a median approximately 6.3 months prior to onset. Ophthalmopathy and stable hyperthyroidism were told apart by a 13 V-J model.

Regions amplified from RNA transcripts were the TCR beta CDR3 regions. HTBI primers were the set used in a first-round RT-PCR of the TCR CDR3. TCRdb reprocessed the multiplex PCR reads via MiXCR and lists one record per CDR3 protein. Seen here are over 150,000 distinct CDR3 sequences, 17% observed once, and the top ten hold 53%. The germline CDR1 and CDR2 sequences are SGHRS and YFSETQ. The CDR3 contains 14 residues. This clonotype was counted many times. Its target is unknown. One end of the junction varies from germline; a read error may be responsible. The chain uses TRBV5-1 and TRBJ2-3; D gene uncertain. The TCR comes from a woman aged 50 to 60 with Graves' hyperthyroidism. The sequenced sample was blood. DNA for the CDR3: TGTGCCAGCAGCTTAGAAAGGTCCACAGATACGCAGTATTTT. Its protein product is CASSLERSTDTQYF.